A single T cell receptor beta chain is shown here with its context. Its antigen is not yet known. The input lacks base qualities; no much larger clone sits a single base away. Germline trimming: 5 bases from V, 5 bases from J; junction bases outside gene matches: 2. From the cysteine up to the phenylalanine, the CDR3 has a length of 14 residues. The kept DNA is CDR3 alone, 42 bases in frame from the first base. The data originate from a study of response to subunit inactivated influenza vaccine listed by TCRdb under 2018. Regarding the study in general: To follow how T cells responded to a trivalent subunit inactivated influenza vaccine, the researchers relied on deep quantitative profiling of the T cell receptor repertoire. The investigation overall reported the following: The authors suggested that each seasonal influenza vaccination may recruit only a limited number of new T cells.

The library was obtained by RT-PCR. For sequencing, an Illumina HiSeq 2500 was employed. Starting from the raw public reads, TCRdb applied fastp trimming at Q25, assembled clones with MiXCR and retained in-frame beta chains. Rows merge per CDR3 protein into single entries with the most common DNA and genes. Here the sample has more than 400,000 distinct CDR3 sequences; approximately 7.3% occur a single time. The ten largest clones take up approximately 14% of the sample. Specimen: PBMCs from blood, collected less than 30 months after vaccination. This receptor was identified in a man between 50 and 75 years old who received an inactivated influenza vaccine. Donor details come from another sample of the same person, matched by shared clones. The chain was built from TRBV12-3 or TRBV12-4 and TRBJ2-1, and 11 junction bases match TRBD2. The CDR3 region reads CASSMGLADNEQFF. The DNA reads TGTGCCAGCAGTATGGGACTAGCGGACAATGAGCAGTTCTTC.